This TCR beta chain was identified during a study of shared clonotypes between healthy human individuals. The wider study: Three plates each covered CD4 naive and memory; CD8 naive two, CD8 memory one. Findings and limits, study-wide: The study found roughly 5% of naive CD4 clonotypes shared across a few donors.

CD4+ cells were split into CD45RA+ naive and CD45RA-negative memory subsets. The CDR3 consists of 14 residues. The ends were cut back, 4 bases at V and 2 bases at J, with 11 bases in the middle. Per germline, CDR1 SGHRS and CDR2 YFSETQ. Regarding this clone: The antigen is not known.

Under the authors' procedure: ImmunoSEQ junction-only sequences lacked quality scores, so their filtering differed. Sequencing used immunoSEQ multiplex PCR; TCRdb keeps in-frame clones, though not all of them. V and J calls and clone size follow that table, whereas D and trimming were derived from the DNA. The repertoire holds some 2.4 million clones, with roughly 93% as singletons. V is TRBV5-1 and J is TRBJ2-3; D not certain. This sequence originates from a man aged 18 to 30 in good health. Some clones in this sample may be carry-over from other donors' samples. The specimen sequenced was naive CD4+ T cells from PBMCs. The subset is: CD45RA+ positively selected. The CDR3 protein is CASSPVTSTDTQYF. The CDR3 nucleotides are TGCGCCAGCAGCCCCGTAACTTCCACAGATACGCAGTATTTT.